The clone carrying this T cell receptor (beta chain) was seen only a few times. Its cognate antigen is unknown. The iRepertoire nested amplicon-rescue multiplex PCR amplified TCR alpha and beta CDR3s from RNA. Each CDR3 protein is one row after TCRdb ran MiXCR on the multiplex PCR reads. The sample comprises 300,000 to 450,000 distinct CDR3 sequences, more than 35% of which are singletons, and approximately 12% rests with the top ten. This sample is part of a study of glioma-infiltrating T cells. Study outcomes and limitations: Only very few CDR3 sequences appeared in both tissue and blood. Tissue-blood divergence was below expectation in non-neoplastic patients, above in gliomas.

Material for sequencing was glioma tissue, nonneoplastic brain tissue, or PBMCs (not recorded which). This receptor was taken from a human donor with low-grade glioma or glioblastoma, undergoing nonglioma brain surgery, or in good health (not recorded which).

CDR3 nucleotides: TGTGCCATCAGCCAAACCGGGACAGGGACGTACGAGCAGTACTTC. Translating gives CAISQTGTGTYEQYF. This chain joins TRBV10-3 and TRBJ2-7, with 9 positions matching TRBD1. The V gene's germline CDR1 is ENHRY and CDR2 SYGVKD. The CDR3 contains 15 residues. V shed 6 bases, J shed 4 bases, and the junction held 10 bases outside the gene matches.